These 27 T cell receptor beta chains came from one sample sequenced in a study of regulatory T cells in long-lasting Graves disease. Time point defined: persistent/refractory GD, antithyroid drugs over 5 years with positive TRAb. The TCR library used RNA extracted from PBMCs. Investigators prepared the TCR beta libraries by applying iRepertoire HTBI primers and Arm-PCR of CDR3 regions. TCRdb used MiXCR to reprocess the multiplex PCR reads, holding one entry per CDR3 protein. Of over 250,000 distinct CDR3 sequences in the sample, around 20% were seen once. This specimen was peripheral blood mononuclear cells (PBMCs), taken when the disease was refractory, from a patient treated with antithyroid drugs. Receptors were obtained from a female donor with Graves disease.

The chain carries TRBV6-1 and TRBJ1-5; D perhaps matches TRBD1 (6 bases). CDR1 and CDR2 from the germline V gene are MNHNS and SASEGT. V was clipped by 7 bases and J by 0 bases, with 16 bases between them. The CDR3 length is 16 residues. CDR3 in DNA: TGTGCCAGCACCACTCGCGACAGGAATAGCAATCAGCCCCAGCATTTT. Its translation is CASTTRDRNSNQPQHF.

This clonotype was recorded many times. V and J are TRBV7-2 and TRBJ1-6; D possibly corresponds to TRBD1 (6 bases). V was clipped by 1 base and J by 9 bases, with 16 bases between them. The CDR3 has 16 amino acids. CDR1 SGHTA and CDR2 FQGNSA come from the germline V gene. The CDR3 loop reads CASSLDRGGAGSPLHF. CDR3 coding DNA: TGTGCCAGCAGCTTAGATCGGGGGGGCGCGGGTTCACCCCTCCACTTT.

This clonotype was seen a few times. The rearrangement uses TRBV4-1 and TRBJ1-4; D remains unclear. The CDR3 extends over 13 amino acids. Germline CDR1 reads MGHRA; CDR2 reads YSYEKL. The V end was cut by 5 bases, the J end by 5 bases, with 9 bases between. This chain's CDR3 is CASSGLRNEKLFF. As DNA, the CDR3 is TGCGCCAGCAGCGGATTGAGGAATGAAAAACTGTTTTTT.

The chain recombines TRBV9 with TRBJ1-4, with D possibly being TRBD1 (6 bases). Germline V lookup: CDR1 SGDLS, CDR2 YYNGEE. V was shortened by 0 bases and J by 2 bases, with 8 bases between the two germline ends. The CDR3 spans 15 residues. The CDR3 spells CASSVAGVTNEKLFF. DNA of the CDR3: TGTGCCAGCAGCGTAGCAGGGGTGACTAATGAAAAACTGTTTTTT.

This clonotype was seen only a few times. At one end, the junction sequence differs from germline, possibly due to a read error. This chain links TRBV7-9 with TRBJ2-2; perhaps TRBD2 as D (6 bases). This CDR3 contains 15 residues. Germline values: CDR1 SEHNR, CDR2 FQNEAQ (reference sequence). The CDR3 nucleotides read TGTGCCAGCAGCTTAGGGGACTTTCATGGCGGGGAGCTGTCTTTT. As protein: CASSLGDFHGGELSF.

This clonotype was seen a handful of times. The CDR3 protein is CASIRGGQETQYF. The CDR3 DNA is TGTGCCAGCATTCGGGGGGGGCAAGAGACCCAGTACTTC. The chain carries TRBV6-1 and TRBJ2-5; 8 bases match TRBD2. This CDR3 contains 13 residues. The germline CDR1 and CDR2 sequences are MNHNS and SASEGT. V shed 7 bases, J shed 2 bases, and the junction held 3 bases outside the gene matches.

This clonotype has at least ten counts. The chain employs TRBV28 and TRBJ1-6, with a weak D call TRBD1 (5 bases). The ends were cut back, 11 bases at V and 8 bases at J, with 16 bases in the middle. CDR1 is MDHEN and CDR2 is SYDVKM in the germline V gene. The CDR3 is 13 amino acids. The CDR3 DNA follows: TGTGCCGCCGGTATGGGGCGTCATTCACCCCTCCACTTT. Its translation: CAAGMGRHSPLHF.

This clonotype occurred once. This chain links TRBV9 with TRBJ1-2; D is unresolved. The CDR3 spans 12 residues. Per germline, CDR1 SGDLS and CDR2 YYNGEE. Trimming pared 3 bases from V and 5 bases from J, leaving 8 bases between. For the CDR3, the DNA is TGTGCCAGCAGCGGAGACGGATATGGCTACACCTTC. The encoded protein is CASSGDGYGYTF.

The sample holds a few counts of this clonotype. The chain combines TRBV9 with TRBJ2-7; 8 bases agree with TRBD1. The CDR3 is 15 amino acids. Germline loops: CDR1 SGDLS, CDR2 YYNGEE. The ends lost 2 bases at V and 0 bases at J; junction bases unmatched: 4. The CDR3 here is CASSVPTGDSYEQYF. The CDR3 nucleotides read TGTGCCAGCAGCGTCCCGACAGGGGACTCCTACGAGCAGTACTTC.

A note on this clonotype: At one end, the junction sequence differs from germline, possibly due to a read error. The chain recombines TRBV18 with TRBJ2-7; TRBD1 matches at 11 bases. The CDR3 has 14 residues. CDR1 and CDR2 (germline): KGHSH, LQKENI. The CDR3 DNA reads as TGCGCCAGCAGCAGGGGACAGGGGGCCTACGAGCAGTACTTC. Translation gives CASSRGQGAYEQYF.

This clonotype was seen more than once but under ten times. Relative to the germline gene, one junction end is altered; a read error may explain this. The V and J genes are TRBV27 and TRBJ2-7; D ambiguous. This CDR3 is built from 13 residues. Looked up from germline, CDR1 is MNHEY and CDR2 is SMNVEV (reference sequence). CDR3 in DNA: TGTGCCAGCAGTAGCCTCGGCCCCTACGGGCAGTACTTC. It yields the protein CASSSLGPYGQYF.

The CDR3 here is CASSGTSGRGEQFF. Written as DNA, the CDR3 is TGTGCCAGCAGCGGGACTAGCGGGAGGGGGGAGCAGTTCTTC. The rearrangement links TRBV9 to TRBJ2-1; TRBD2 aligns across 15 bases. CDR3 length equals 14 residues. Trimming at V came to 3 bases and at J to 10 bases, leaving 2 bases not matched to a gene. Germline CDR1 SGDLS, CDR2 YYNGEE.

This clonotype has more than one count but fewer than ten. The J gene is TRBJ2-6, the V gene TRBV7-2; no clear D. The V gene lost 5 bases and the J gene lost 0 bases, with 11 bases spanning the gap. This CDR3 is 16 amino acids long. CDR1 and CDR2 from the germline V gene are SGHTA and FQGNSA. The CDR3 reads CASSAQGHSGANVLTF. As DNA, the CDR3 is TGTGCCAGCAGCGCCCAAGGCCACTCTGGGGCCAACGTCCTGACTTTC.

This clonotype was detected ten times or more. The rearrangement joins TRBV5-6 to TRBJ1-1; D is undetermined. V lost 4 bases and J 6 bases, leaving 13 bases between the germline ends. The V gene's germline CDR1 is SGHDT and CDR2 YYEEEE. There are 13 residues in the CDR3. CDR3 sequence (DNA): TGTGCCAGCAGCCAAATTGGGGTACCTGAAGCTTTCTTT. Its translation is CASSQIGVPEAFF.

The genes are TRBV6-1 and TRBJ2-1, with D possibly TRBD2 on 6 matching bases. Germline loops: CDR1 MNHNS, CDR2 SASEGT. Trimming stripped 6 bases from V and 2 bases from J, with 11 bases between. CDR3 length: 14 amino acids. CDR3 nucleotide sequence: TGTGCCAGCAGCACTAGCAGCCCCTACAATGAGCAGTTCTTC. Translation: CASSTSSPYNEQFF.

The rearrangement links TRBV27 to TRBJ1-4, with D tentatively TRBD1 (5 bases). The germline gives CDR1 MNHEY, CDR2 SMNVEV (reference sequence). This CDR3 has 15 residues. The V and J ends lost 3 bases and 7 bases respectively, with 15 bases between them. In DNA form, the CDR3 reads TGTGCCAGCAGTTTCATGGGACCGGGCCCTGAAAAACTGTTTTTT. It encodes CASSFMGPGPEKLFF.

This clonotype was detected many times. J is TRBJ2-5 and V is TRBV5-6, with 10 bases lining up with TRBD2. The CDR3 has 16 amino acids. Unmatched junction bases numbered 12, after V lost 6 bases and J lost 4 bases. Per germline, CDR1 SGHDT and CDR2 YYEEEE. CDR3 nucleotide sequence: TGTGCCAGCAATTGGCTAGCGGGAGAGAGGGGAGAGACCCAGTACTTC. Translated: CASNWLAGERGETQYF.

This clonotype was observed at least ten times. This chain links TRBV20-1 with TRBJ2-7, with D maybe TRBD1 (6 bases). The germline V and J ends were trimmed by 3 bases and 3 bases, with 12 bases remaining between them. The germline V gene has CDR1 DFQATT and CDR2 SNEGSKA (reference sequence). The CDR3 spans 13 residues. Here the CDR3 reads CSASESGVYEQYF. CDR3 sequence (DNA): TGCAGTGCTAGTGAGTCAGGGGTCTACGAGCAGTACTTC.

The V and J genes are TRBV28 and TRBJ2-7, with TRBD2 matching over 13 bases. The CDR3 loop spans 19 amino acids. Trimming removed 6 bases from V and 2 bases from J; junction bases left unmatched: 16. Germline V lookup: CDR1 MDHEN, CDR2 SYDVKM. The chain's CDR3 is CASSQGLAGVLGGTYEQYF. The CDR3 nucleotides are TGTGCCAGCAGCCAAGGACTAGCGGGAGTTCTCGGGGGAACCTACGAGCAGTACTTC.

The chain couples TRBV7-3 to TRBJ2-6, with D possibly being TRBD1 or TRBD2 (5 bases each). This CDR3 is built from 17 residues. CDR1 is SGHTA and CDR2 is FQGTGA in the germline V gene. Trimming stripped 5 bases from V and 2 bases from J, with 16 bases between. This chain's CDR3 is CASSREGRGTGANVLTF. DNA of the CDR3: TGTGCCAGCAGCCGGGAAGGCCGGGGCACTGGGGCCAACGTCCTGACTTTC.

This clonotype was observed a handful of times. V and J are TRBV20-1 and TRBJ1-1; D not certain. Deletions cut 1 base from V and 3 bases from J, with 9 bases between. Per germline, CDR1 DFQATT and CDR2 SNEGSKA (reference sequence). This CDR3 contains 13 residues. CDR3 sequence: CSARAHSDTEAFF. CDR3 in DNA: TGCAGTGCTAGAGCGCATTCTGACACTGAAGCTTTCTTT.

This clonotype was seen repeatedly, ten times or more. V usage is TRBV28 and J usage is TRBJ1-5; D perhaps matches TRBD1 (6 bases). Germline CDR1 is MDHEN and CDR2 is SYDVKM. V was clipped by 5 bases and J by 7 bases, with 12 bases between them. The CDR3 covers 13 residues. The CDR3 bases are TGTGCCAGCAGTCCGGGACATATACAGCCCCAGCATTTT. Translating gives CASSPGHIQPQHF.

V and J are TRBV18 and TRBJ2-2, with D perhaps TRBD1 (5 bases). CDR1 is KGHSH, CDR2 LQKENI, per germline. The CDR3 length is 13 residues. The V end was cut by 5 bases, the J end by 5 bases, with 9 bases between. Here the CDR3 reads CASSERQTGELFF. The CDR3 DNA sequence: TGTGCCAGCTCAGAACGACAGACCGGGGAGCTGTTTTTT.

This clonotype was found many times. V usage is TRBV27 and J usage is TRBJ1-1; no clear D. The V gene lost 6 bases and the J gene lost 1 base, with 15 bases spanning the gap. Germline lookup yields CDR1 MNHEY and CDR2 SMNVEV (reference sequence). This CDR3 is built from 15 residues. Written as DNA, the CDR3 is TGTGCCAGCAGAACCTCAGGATTCGGGAACACTGAAGCTTTCTTT. As protein: CASRTSGFGNTEAFF.

The table lists this clonotype with a few counts. V and J are TRBV29-1 and TRBJ1-2, with 9 positions matching TRBD1. Unmatched junction bases numbered 5, after V lost 5 bases and J lost 4 bases. CDR1 SQVTM and CDR2 ANQGSEA come from the germline V gene. The CDR3 is 13 amino acids. The CDR3, as DNA: TGCAGCGTTTGGACAGGGGACGGCTATGGCTACACCTTC. Amino acid sequence: CSVWTGDGYGYTF.

This sequence joins TRBV6-2 or TRBV6-3 and TRBJ2-7; 10 bases map to TRBD1. The CDR3 is 16 amino acids. Germline CDR1 MNHEY, CDR2 SVGEGT. V shed 3 bases, J shed 7 bases, and the junction held 12 bases outside the gene matches. CDR3 sequence reads: CASSYSSPDRGWEQYF. In DNA form, the CDR3 reads TGTGCCAGCAGTTATTCCTCCCCGGACAGGGGGTGGGAGCAGTACTTC.

This clonotype was counted many times. The J gene is TRBJ2-5, the V gene TRBV7-6, with D possibly TRBD2 on 5 matching bases. V dropped 4 bases and J dropped 7 bases, with 10 bases sitting between them. The CDR3 runs 12 residues. From germline, CDR1 is SGHVS and CDR2 FNYEAQ. The CDR3 DNA reads TGTGCCAGCAGCTCCCTCAGCGGGACCCAGTACTTC. The encoded protein is CASSSLSGTQYF. Together with reference TRBV7-6 and TRBJ2-5, the CDR3 gives the full variable domain: GAGVSQSPRYKVTKRGQDVALRCDPISGHVSLYWYRQALGQGPEFLTYFNYEAQQDKSGLPNDRFSAERPEGSISTLTIQRTEQRDSAMYRCASSSLSGTQYFGPGTRLLVL.